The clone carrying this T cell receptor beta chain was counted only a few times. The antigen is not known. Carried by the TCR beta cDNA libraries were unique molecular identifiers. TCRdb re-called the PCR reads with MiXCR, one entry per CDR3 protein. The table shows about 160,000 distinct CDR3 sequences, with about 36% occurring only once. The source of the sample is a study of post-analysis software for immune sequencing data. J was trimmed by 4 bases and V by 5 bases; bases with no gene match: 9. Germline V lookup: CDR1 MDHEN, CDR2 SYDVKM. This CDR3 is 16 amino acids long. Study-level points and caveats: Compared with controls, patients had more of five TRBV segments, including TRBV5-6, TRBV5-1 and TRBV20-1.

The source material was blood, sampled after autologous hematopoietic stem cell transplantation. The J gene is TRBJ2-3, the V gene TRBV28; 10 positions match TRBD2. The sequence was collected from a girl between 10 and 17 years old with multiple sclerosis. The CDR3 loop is CASSPQVAGGADTQYF. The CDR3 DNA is TGTGCCAGCAGTCCCCAGGTAGCGGGAGGCGCAGATACGCAGTATTTT.